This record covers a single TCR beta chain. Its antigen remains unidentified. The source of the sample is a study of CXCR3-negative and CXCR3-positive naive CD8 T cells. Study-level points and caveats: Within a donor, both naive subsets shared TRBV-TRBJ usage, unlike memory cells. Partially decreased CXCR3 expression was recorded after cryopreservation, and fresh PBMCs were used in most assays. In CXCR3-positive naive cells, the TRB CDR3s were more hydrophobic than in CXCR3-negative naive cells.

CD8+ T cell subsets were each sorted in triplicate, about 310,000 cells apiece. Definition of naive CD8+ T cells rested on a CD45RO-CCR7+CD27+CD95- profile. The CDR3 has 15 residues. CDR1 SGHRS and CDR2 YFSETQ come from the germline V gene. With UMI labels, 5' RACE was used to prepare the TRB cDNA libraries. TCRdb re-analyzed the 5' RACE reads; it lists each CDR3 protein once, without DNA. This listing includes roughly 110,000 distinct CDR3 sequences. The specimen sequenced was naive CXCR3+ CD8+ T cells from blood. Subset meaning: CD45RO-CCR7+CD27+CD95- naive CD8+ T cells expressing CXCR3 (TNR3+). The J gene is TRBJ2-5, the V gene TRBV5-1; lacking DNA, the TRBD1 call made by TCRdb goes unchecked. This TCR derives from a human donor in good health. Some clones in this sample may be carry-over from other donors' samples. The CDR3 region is CASSLRDRGQETQYF.